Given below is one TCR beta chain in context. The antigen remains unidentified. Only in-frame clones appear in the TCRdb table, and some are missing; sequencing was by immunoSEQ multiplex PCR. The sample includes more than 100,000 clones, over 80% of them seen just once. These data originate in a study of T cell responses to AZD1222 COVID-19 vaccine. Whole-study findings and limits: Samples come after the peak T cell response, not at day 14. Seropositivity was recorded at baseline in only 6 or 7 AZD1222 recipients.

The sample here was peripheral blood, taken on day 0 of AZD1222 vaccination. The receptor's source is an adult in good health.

CDR3 sequence: CASSQNYGYTF. The CDR3 DNA follows: TGTGCCAGCAGCCAGAACTATGGCTACACCTTC. This chain connects TRBV28 to TRBJ1-2; D ambiguous. V gave up 6 bases and J gave up 2 bases, with 4 bases separating them. The CDR3 sequence is 11 residues long. CDR1 is MDHEN and CDR2 is SYDVKM in the germline V gene.